This is a list of T cell receptor beta chains from one sample in a study of CD8 T cells in Susac syndrome. TCRdb redid the calling of the immunoSEQ multiplex PCR reads with MiXCR, one entry per CDR3 protein. The sample has just under 95,000 distinct CDR3 sequences; around 94% are singletons. Sequencing used CD4+ T cells from PBMCs. All receptors come from a human donor with Susac syndrome. Both conserved end residues are part of each CDR3. The order of the fields is J gene, D gene, clone size, V gene, CDR3 protein, CDR3 DNA. The D gene is left open where the match is weak. Not every row has a clone size; where given, it reads once, few, many or a size class.

J: TRBJ1-3; D: .; size: .; V: TRBV30; CDR3: CAWSAGGGNTIYF; DNA: TGTGCCTGGAGTGCCGGAGGAGGAAACACCATATATTTT
J: TRBJ2-1; D: TRBD2; size: once; V: TRBV7-3; CDR3: CASSGGGYHNEQFF; DNA: TGTGCCAGCAGCGGGGGGGGGTACCACAATGAGCAGTTCTTC
J: TRBJ1-1; D: .; size: .; V: TRBV15; CDR3: CATSRDSGRGFLAFF; DNA: TGTGCCACCAGCAGAGATTCGGGGCGGGGTTTCTTGGCTTTCTTT
J: TRBJ2-1; D: .; size: .; V: TRBV27; CDR3: CASRQTRYNEQFF; DNA: TGTGCCAGCAGGCAGACCCGATACAATGAGCAGTTCTTC
J: TRBJ2-5; D: TRBD1; size: .; V: TRBV7-2; CDR3: CASSLVGGAQYF; DNA: TGTGCCAGCAGCTTAGTAGGGGGCGCGCAGTACTTC
J: TRBJ2-5; D: .; size: .; V: TRBV29-1; CDR3: CSVRQSPGGETQYF; DNA: TGCAGCGTTCGTCAGTCGCCTGGGGGAGAGACCCAGTACTTC
J: TRBJ2-1; D: TRBD2; size: .; V: TRBV7-8; CDR3: CASSPYLSSGSYNEQFF; DNA: TGTGCCAGCAGCCCCTACCTTTCTAGCGGCTCCTACAATGAGCAGTTCTTC
J: TRBJ2-2; D: TRBD2; size: once; V: TRBV19; CDR3: CASSYSGRGGTGELFF; DNA: TGTGCCAGTAGTTATAGCGGACGGGGAGGGACCGGGGAGCTGTTTTTT
J: TRBJ2-1; D: .; size: .; V: TRBV12-3/TRBV12-4; CDR3: CASRGPSNNEQFF; DNA: TGTGCCAGCAGGGGTCCCTCAAACAATGAGCAGTTCTTC
J: TRBJ2-1; D: .; size: .; V: TRBV12-3/TRBV12-4; CDR3: CASTILWGNEQFF; DNA: TGTGCCAGCACCATATTGTGGGGTAATGAGCAGTTCTTC
J: TRBJ1-6; D: .; size: .; V: TRBV29-1; CDR3: CSVRATYNSPLHF; DNA: TGCAGCGTTAGGGCCACTTATAATTCACCCCTCCACTTT
J: TRBJ2-1; D: TRBD2; size: .; V: TRBV30; CDR3: CAWAGTNSYNEQFF; DNA: TGTGCCTGGGCCGGGACTAACTCCTACAATGAGCAGTTCTTC
J: TRBJ2-7; D: TRBD1; size: .; V: TRBV7-9; CDR3: CASSFAGTGGYEQYF; DNA: TGTGCCAGCAGCTTCGCCGGGACAGGGGGATACGAGCAGTACTTC
J: TRBJ2-7; D: TRBD1; size: .; V: TRBV6-2/TRBV6-3; CDR3: CASSSRQGESSYEQYF; DNA: TGTGCCAGCAGTTCGCGACAGGGTGAGAGCTCCTACGAGCAGTACTTC
J: TRBJ2-3; D: TRBD2; size: .; V: TRBV9; CDR3: CASSVLAGARTDTQYF; DNA: TGTGCCAGCAGCGTACTAGCGGGGGCCCGCACAGATACGCAGTATTTT
J: TRBJ2-6; D: .; size: .; V: TRBV7-3; CDR3: CASSPRRGGDVLTF; DNA: TGTGCCAGCAGTCCCCGCAGGGGGGGGGACGTCCTGACTTTC
J: TRBJ1-2; D: TRBD1; size: .; V: TRBV29-1; CDR3: CSVWDRANYGYTF; DNA: TGCAGCGTTTGGGACAGGGCGAACTATGGCTACACCTTC
J: TRBJ2-3; D: TRBD2; size: once; V: TRBV29-1; CDR3: CSGLSGGRQYF; DNA: TGCAGCGGCCTTAGCGGGGGGCGGCAGTATTTT
J: TRBJ1-6; D: .; size: .; V: TRBV16; CDR3: CASSLDSDSPLHF; DNA: TGTGCCAGCAGCCTGGACAGCGATTCACCCCTCCACTTT
J: TRBJ1-5; D: .; size: few; V: TRBV4-1; CDR3: CASSDAGRNQPQHF; DNA: TGCGCCAGCAGCGACGCAGGCCGCAATCAGCCCCAGCATTTT
J: TRBJ2-1; D: .; size: .; V: TRBV5-4; CDR3: CASSLFRASEGNEQFF; DNA: TGTGCCAGCAGCCTCTTCCGTGCTAGCGAGGGGAATGAGCAGTTCTTC
J: TRBJ2-5; D: .; size: once; V: TRBV20-1; CDR3: CSANPLAGGETQYF; DNA: TGCAGTGCTAACCCCCTCGCCGGCGGGGAGACCCAGTACTTC
J: TRBJ1-6; D: .; size: .; V: TRBV2; CDR3: CASSVWEVSYNSPLHF; DNA: TGTGCCAGCAGTGTTTGGGAGGTCTCCTATAATTCACCCCTCCACTTT
J: TRBJ1-6; D: .; size: .; V: TRBV6-6; CDR3: CASSYSTGPGSPLHF; DNA: TGTGCCAGCAGTTACTCGACGGGGCCAGGCTCACCCCTCCACTTT
J: TRBJ2-5; D: .; size: .; V: TRBV21-1; CDR3: CASSPQRQQETQYF; DNA: TGTGCCAGCAGCCCCCAGAGGCAGCAAGAGACCCAGTACTTC
J: TRBJ2-2; D: .; size: .; V: TRBV5-1; CDR3: CASSLQLNTGELFF; DNA: TGCGCCAGCAGCTTGCAGCTAAACACCGGGGAGCTGTTTTTT
J: TRBJ1-3; D: TRBD1; size: .; V: TRBV7-9; CDR3: CASSPTGVLGNTIYF; DNA: TGTGCCAGCAGCCCGACAGGGGTGCTAGGAAACACCATATATTTT
J: TRBJ1-5; D: .; size: .; V: TRBV4-3; CDR3: CASSQELQGNQPQHF; DNA: TGCGCCAGCAGCCAGGAGCTACAGGGTAATCAGCCCCAGCATTTT
J: TRBJ1-5; D: .; size: .; V: TRBV28; CDR3: CASSRAAQPQHF; DNA: TGTGCCAGCAGTAGGGCCGCTCAGCCCCAGCATTTT
J: TRBJ1-1; D: .; size: .; V: TRBV5-1; CDR3: CASSLAGDFTEAFF; DNA: TGCGCCAGCAGCTTGGCAGGGGACTTCACTGAAGCTTTCTTT
J: TRBJ1-5; D: .; size: .; V: TRBV30; CDR3: CAWSVRTSSEPQHF; DNA: TGTGCCTGGAGTGTACGGACCTCAAGTGAGCCCCAGCATTTT
J: TRBJ2-1; D: TRBD2; size: .; V: TRBV18; CDR3: CASSPPNGGDNNEQFF; DNA: TGTGCCAGCTCACCCCCGAACGGGGGGGATAACAATGAGCAGTTCTTC
J: TRBJ2-1; D: .; size: .; V: TRBV10-3; CDR3: CAISGRDNEQFF; DNA: TGTGCCATCAGTGGTCGGGACAATGAGCAGTTCTTC
J: TRBJ2-3; D: .; size: .; V: TRBV21-1; CDR3: CASSTGQGQPTDTQYF; DNA: TGTGCCAGCAGCACCGGTCAAGGCCAACCCACAGATACGCAGTATTTT
J: TRBJ2-5; D: .; size: .; V: TRBV18; CDR3: CASSPQGRETQYF; DNA: TGTGCCAGCTCACCACAGGGGAGAGAGACCCAGTACTTC
J: TRBJ2-5; D: .; size: .; V: TRBV6-5; CDR3: CASSPTSRETQYF; DNA: TGTGCCAGCAGCCCTACCAGCCGAGAGACCCAGTACTTC
J: TRBJ2-7; D: TRBD1; size: .; V: TRBV6-6; CDR3: CASSRDRYEQYF; DNA: TGTGCCAGCAGCCGGGACAGGTACGAGCAGTACTTC
J: TRBJ1-4; D: .; size: .; V: TRBV19; CDR3: CASAGTRNEKLFF; DNA: TGTGCCAGCGCCGGGACAAGAAATGAAAAACTGTTTTTT
J: TRBJ1-2; D: .; size: .; V: TRBV25-1; CDR3: CASSEFGGANGYTF; DNA: TGTGCCAGCAGTGAATTTGGGGGCGCGAATGGCTACACCTTC
J: TRBJ1-2; D: .; size: .; V: TRBV21-1; CDR3: CADEYRVAFCYGYTF; DNA: TGTGCCGACGAGTATCGAGTGGCCTTTTGCTATGGCTACACCTTC
J: TRBJ2-5; D: .; size: .; V: TRBV28; CDR3: CASSLPGGAEETQYF; DNA: TGTGCCAGCAGCCTCCCTGGGGGGGCCGAAGAGACCCAGTACTTC
J: TRBJ2-1; D: TRBD1; size: once; V: TRBV3-1; CDR3: CASSSRDRMTNEQFF; DNA: TGTGCCAGCAGCTCCCGGGACAGGATGACGAATGAGCAGTTCTTC
J: TRBJ2-7; D: .; size: .; V: TRBV4-3; CDR3: CASSQRTGAYEQYF; DNA: TGCGCCAGCAGCCAAAGAACTGGGGCTTACGAGCAGTACTTC
J: TRBJ1-6; D: .; size: .; V: TRBV20-1; CDR3: CSARPNPRDSPLHF; DNA: TGCAGTGCTAGACCCAACCCCAGGGATTCACCCCTCCACTTT
J: TRBJ2-1; D: .; size: .; V: TRBV15; CDR3: CATSRDRAGINNEQFF; DNA: TGTGCCACCAGCAGAGACCGCGCGGGGATCAACAATGAGCAGTTCTTC
J: TRBJ2-3; D: .; size: .; V: TRBV4-1; CDR3: CASSQDDGLTSDTQYF; DNA: TGCGCCAGCAGCCAAGATGATGGTCTAACTTCAGATACGCAGTATTTT
J: TRBJ2-1; D: .; size: once; V: TRBV1; CDR3: CTSSQEGYSYNEQFF; DNA: TGCACCAGCAGCCAAGAGGGCTATTCCTACAATGAGCAGTTCTTC
J: TRBJ2-5; D: TRBD1; size: .; V: TRBV30; CDR3: CAWDPGQQETQYF; DNA: TGTGCCTGGGACCCGGGACAGCAAGAGACCCAGTACTTC
J: TRBJ2-7; D: .; size: .; V: TRBV2; CDR3: CASSGITRYEQYF; DNA: TGTGCCAGCAGTGGAATAACCCGGTACGAGCAGTACTTC
J: TRBJ2-1; D: TRBD1; size: .; V: TRBV18; CDR3: CASSPGTGSINEQFF; DNA: TGTGCCAGCTCACCGGGGACAGGGTCCATCAATGAGCAGTTCTTC
J: TRBJ2-1; D: TRBD2; size: .; V: TRBV6-4; CDR3: CASSQRGGQDEQFF; DNA: TGTGCCAGCAGCCAGCGGGGGGGCCAGGATGAGCAGTTCTTC
J: TRBJ1-5; D: .; size: .; V: TRBV12-3/TRBV12-4; CDR3: CASSLITSNQPQHF; DNA: TGTGCCAGCAGTTTAATAACAAGCAATCAGCCCCAGCATTTT
J: TRBJ2-1; D: TRBD2; size: .; V: TRBV20-1; CDR3: CSAVTSGGDNEQFF; DNA: TGCAGTGCTGTGACTAGCGGGGGGGACAATGAGCAGTTCTTC
J: TRBJ1-2; D: .; size: once; V: TRBV12-3/TRBV12-4; CDR3: CASSLGRKEGYTF; DNA: TGTGCCAGCAGTTTAGGACGGAAGGAGGGCTACACCTTC
J: TRBJ1-2; D: .; size: .; V: TRBV29-1; CDR3: CICGGNYGYTF; DNA: TGCATCTGCGGGGGCAACTATGGCTACACCTTC